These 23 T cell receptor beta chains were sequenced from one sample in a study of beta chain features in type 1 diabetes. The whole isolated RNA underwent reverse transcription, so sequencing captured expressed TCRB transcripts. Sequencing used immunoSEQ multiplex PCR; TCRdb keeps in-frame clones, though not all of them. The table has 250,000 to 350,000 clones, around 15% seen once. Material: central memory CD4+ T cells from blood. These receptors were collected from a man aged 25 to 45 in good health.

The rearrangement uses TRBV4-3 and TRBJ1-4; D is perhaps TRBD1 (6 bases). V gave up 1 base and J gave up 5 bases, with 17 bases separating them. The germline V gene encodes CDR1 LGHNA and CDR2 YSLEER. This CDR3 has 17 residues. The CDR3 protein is CASSQGRFGGRNEKLFF. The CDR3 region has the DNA TGCGCCAGCAGCCAAGGCAGGTTTGGGGGCCGAAATGAAAAACTGTTTTTT.

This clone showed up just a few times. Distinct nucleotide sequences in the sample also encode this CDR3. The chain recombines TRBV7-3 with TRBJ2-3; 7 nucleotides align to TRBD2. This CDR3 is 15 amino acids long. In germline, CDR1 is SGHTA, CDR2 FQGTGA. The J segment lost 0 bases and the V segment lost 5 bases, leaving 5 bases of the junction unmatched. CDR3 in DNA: TGTGCCAGCAGCCTCGCGGGGGATAGCACAGATACGCAGTATTTT. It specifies CASSLAGDSTDTQYF.

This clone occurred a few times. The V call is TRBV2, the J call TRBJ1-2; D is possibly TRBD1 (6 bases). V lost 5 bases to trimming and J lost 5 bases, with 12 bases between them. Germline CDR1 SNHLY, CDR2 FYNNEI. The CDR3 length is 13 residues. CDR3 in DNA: TGTGCCAGCAGTCCAAAGGGGGGGTATGGCTACACCTTC. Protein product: CASSPKGGYGYTF.

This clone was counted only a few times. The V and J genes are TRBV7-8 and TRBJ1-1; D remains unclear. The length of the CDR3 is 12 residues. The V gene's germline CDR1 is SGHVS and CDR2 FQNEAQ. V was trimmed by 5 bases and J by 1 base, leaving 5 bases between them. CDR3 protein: CASSGGNTEAFF. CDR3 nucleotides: TGTGCCAGCAGCGGCGGGAACACTGAAGCTTTCTTT. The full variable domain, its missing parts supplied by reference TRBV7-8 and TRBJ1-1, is GAGVSQSPRYKVAKRGQDVALRCDPISGHVSLFWYQQALGQGPEFLTYFQNEAQLDKSGLPSDRFFAERPEGSVSTLKIQRTQQEDSAVYLCASSGGNTEAFFGQGTRLTVV.

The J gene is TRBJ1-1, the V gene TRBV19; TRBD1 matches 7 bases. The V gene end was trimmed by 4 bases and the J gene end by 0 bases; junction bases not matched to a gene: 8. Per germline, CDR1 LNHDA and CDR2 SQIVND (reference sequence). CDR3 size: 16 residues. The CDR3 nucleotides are TGTGCCAGTAGTACCGGGACAGAGATAATGAACACTGAAGCTTTCTTT. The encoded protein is CASSTGTEIMNTEAFF.

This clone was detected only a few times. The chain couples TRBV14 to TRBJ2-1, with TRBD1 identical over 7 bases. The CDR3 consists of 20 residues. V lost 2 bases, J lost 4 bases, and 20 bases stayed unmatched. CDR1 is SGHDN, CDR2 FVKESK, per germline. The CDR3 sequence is CASSQNRQLGPGGKYNEQFF. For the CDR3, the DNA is TGTGCCAGCAGCCAAAACCGACAGTTGGGACCAGGGGGAAAATACAATGAGCAGTTCTTC.

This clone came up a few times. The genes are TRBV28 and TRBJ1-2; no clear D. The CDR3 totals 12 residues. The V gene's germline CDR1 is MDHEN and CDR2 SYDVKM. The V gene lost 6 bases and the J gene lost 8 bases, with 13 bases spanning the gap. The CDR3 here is CASSYHGGGYTF. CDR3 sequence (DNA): TGTGCCAGCAGCTACCATGGCGGGGGCTACACCTTC.

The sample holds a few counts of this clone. The chain's CDR3 is CASTEMGAPYEQYF. DNA of the CDR3: TGTGCCAGCACCGAAATGGGGGCCCCCTACGAGCAGTACTTC. This chain connects TRBV9 to TRBJ2-7; TRBD1 might be the D (6 bases). This CDR3 comprises 14 residues. Germline CDR1 is SGDLS and CDR2 is YYNGEE. The ends were cut back, 6 bases at V and 2 bases at J, with 15 bases in the middle.

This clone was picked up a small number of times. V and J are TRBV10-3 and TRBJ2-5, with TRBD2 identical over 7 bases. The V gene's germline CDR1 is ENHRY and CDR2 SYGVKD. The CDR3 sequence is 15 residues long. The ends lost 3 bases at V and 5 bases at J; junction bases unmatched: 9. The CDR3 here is CAISDPAGGGETQYF. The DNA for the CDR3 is TGTGCCATCAGTGACCCTGCTGGGGGAGGGGAGACCCAGTACTTC.

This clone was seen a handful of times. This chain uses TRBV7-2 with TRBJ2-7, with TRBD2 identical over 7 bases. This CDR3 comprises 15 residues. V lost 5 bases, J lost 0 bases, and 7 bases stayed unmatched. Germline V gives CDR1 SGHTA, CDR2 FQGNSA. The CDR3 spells CASSPNGGGSYEQYV. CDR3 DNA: TGTGCCAGCAGCCCTAACGGCGGGGGCTCCTACGAGCAGTACGTC.

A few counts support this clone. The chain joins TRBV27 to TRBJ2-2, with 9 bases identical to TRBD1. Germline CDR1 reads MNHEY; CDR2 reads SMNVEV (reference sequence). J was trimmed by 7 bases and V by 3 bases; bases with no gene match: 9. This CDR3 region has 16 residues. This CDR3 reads CASSFRQGDFGGELFF. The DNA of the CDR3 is TGTGCCAGCAGTTTTCGACAGGGGGATTTCGGCGGGGAGCTGTTTTTT.

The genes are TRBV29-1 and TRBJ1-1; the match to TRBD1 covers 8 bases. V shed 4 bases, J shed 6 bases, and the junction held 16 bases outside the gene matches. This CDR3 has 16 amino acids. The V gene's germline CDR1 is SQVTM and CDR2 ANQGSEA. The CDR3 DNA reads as TGCAGCGTTGCTCGAGGAAGGGCAGGGGGCCTCGCTGAAGCTTTCTTT. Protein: CSVARGRAGGLAEAFF. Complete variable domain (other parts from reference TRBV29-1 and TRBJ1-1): SAVISQKPSRDICQRGTSLTIQCQVDSQVTMMFWYRQQPGQSLTLIATANQGSEATYESGFVIDKFPISRPNLTFSTLTVSNMSPEDSSIYLCSVARGRAGGLAEAFFGQGTRLTVV.

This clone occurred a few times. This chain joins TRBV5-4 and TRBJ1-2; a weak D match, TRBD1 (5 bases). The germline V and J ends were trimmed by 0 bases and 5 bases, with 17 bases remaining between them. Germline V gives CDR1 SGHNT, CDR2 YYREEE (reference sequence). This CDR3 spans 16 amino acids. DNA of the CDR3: TGTGCCAGCAGCTTGGGGGCAGGGCCGGTCCCTTATGGCTACACCTTC. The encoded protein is CASSLGAGPVPYGYTF.

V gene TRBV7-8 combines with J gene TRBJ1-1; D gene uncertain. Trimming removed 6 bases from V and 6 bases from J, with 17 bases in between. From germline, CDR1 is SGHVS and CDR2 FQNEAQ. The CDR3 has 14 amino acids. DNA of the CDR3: TGTGCCAGCAGATCGACTGTCGCGGTCTCTGAAGCTTTCTTT. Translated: CASRSTVAVSEAFF.

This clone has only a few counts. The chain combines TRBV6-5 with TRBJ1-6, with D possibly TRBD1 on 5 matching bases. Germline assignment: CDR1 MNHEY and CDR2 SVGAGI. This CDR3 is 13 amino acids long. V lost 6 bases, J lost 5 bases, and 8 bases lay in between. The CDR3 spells CASRTENNSPLHF. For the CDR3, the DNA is TGTGCCAGCAGGACAGAGAATAATTCACCCCTCCACTTT.

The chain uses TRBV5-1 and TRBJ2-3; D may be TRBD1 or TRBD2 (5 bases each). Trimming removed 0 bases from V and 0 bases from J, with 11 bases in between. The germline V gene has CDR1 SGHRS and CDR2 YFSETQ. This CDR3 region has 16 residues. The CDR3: CASSLEPGPSTDTQYF. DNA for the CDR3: TGCGCCAGCAGCTTGGAGCCGGGGCCTAGCACAGATACGCAGTATTTT. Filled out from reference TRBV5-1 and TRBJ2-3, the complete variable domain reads KAGVTQTPRYLIKTRGQQVTLSCSPISGHRSVSWYQQTPGQGLQFLFEYFSETQRNKGNFPGRFSGRQFSNSRSEMNVSTLELGDSALYLCASSLEPGPSTDTQYFGPGTRLTVL.

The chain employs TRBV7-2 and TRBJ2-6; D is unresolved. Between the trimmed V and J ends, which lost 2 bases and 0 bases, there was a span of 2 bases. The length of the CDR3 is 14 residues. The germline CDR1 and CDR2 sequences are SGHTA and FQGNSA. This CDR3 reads CASSLSSGANVLTF. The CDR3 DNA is TGTGCCAGCAGCTTAAGCTCTGGGGCCAACGTCCTGACTTTC.

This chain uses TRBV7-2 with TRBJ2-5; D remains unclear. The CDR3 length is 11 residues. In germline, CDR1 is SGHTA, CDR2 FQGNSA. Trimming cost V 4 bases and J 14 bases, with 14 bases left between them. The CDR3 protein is CASSSFGFFYF. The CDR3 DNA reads TGTGCCAGCAGCTCCTTTGGGTTCTTCTACTTC.

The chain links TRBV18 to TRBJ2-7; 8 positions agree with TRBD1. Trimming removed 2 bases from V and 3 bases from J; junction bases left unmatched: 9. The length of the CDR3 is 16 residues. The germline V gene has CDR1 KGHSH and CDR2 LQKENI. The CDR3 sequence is CASSPSIGQGFYEQYF. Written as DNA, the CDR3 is TGTGCCAGCTCACCATCAATCGGACAGGGCTTCTACGAGCAGTACTTC.

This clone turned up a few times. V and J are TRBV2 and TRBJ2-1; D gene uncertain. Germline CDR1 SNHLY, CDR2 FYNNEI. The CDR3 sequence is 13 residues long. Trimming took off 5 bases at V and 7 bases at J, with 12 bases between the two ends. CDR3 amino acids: CASSLGLRNEQFF. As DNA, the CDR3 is TGTGCCAGCAGTCTAGGCCTGAGGAATGAGCAGTTCTTC.

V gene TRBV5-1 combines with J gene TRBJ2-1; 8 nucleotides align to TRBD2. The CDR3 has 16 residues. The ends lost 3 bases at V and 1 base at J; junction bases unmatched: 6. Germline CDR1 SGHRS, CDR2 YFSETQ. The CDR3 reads CASSSQASGSYNEQFF. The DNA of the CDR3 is TGCGCCAGCAGCTCGCAGGCTAGCGGGTCCTACAATGAGCAGTTCTTC.

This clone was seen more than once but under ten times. The CDR3 bases are TGTGCCAGCAGTTTAAGACAGGGGTATGGCTACACCTTC. Its translation is CASSLRQGYGYTF. This chain links TRBV27 with TRBJ1-2; 8 bases match TRBD1. The V segment lost 2 bases and the J segment 5 bases; nucleotides outside the gene matches: 1. The CDR3 consists of 13 residues. The germline V gene has CDR1 MNHEY and CDR2 SMNVEV (reference sequence).

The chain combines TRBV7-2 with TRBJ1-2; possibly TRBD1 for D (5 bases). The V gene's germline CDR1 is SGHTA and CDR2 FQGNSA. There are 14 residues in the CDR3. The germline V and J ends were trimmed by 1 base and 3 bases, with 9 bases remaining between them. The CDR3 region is CASSLEAGHYGYTF. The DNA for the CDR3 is TGTGCCAGCAGCTTAGAGGCAGGGCACTATGGCTACACCTTC. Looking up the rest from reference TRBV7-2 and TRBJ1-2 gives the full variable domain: GAGVSQSPSNKVTEKGKDVELRCDPISGHTALYWYRQSLGQGLEFLIYFQGNSAPDKSGLPSDRFSAERTGGSVSTLTIQRTQQEDSAVYLCASSLEAGHYGYTFGSGTRLTVV.